This TCR beta chain originates from a study of blood T cell repertoires in COVID-19. Study information: Specimens from acute and convalescent COVID-19 originated in the United States, Italy and Spain.

Original handling: Reference gene primer amplification gave estimated nucleated cell counts. The data were produced by immunoSEQ multiplex PCR, yet TCRdb's version contains in-frame clones alone and is incomplete. V, J and clone size reflect that table, while D and trimming were determined from the DNA. The sample shows tens of thousands of clones, roughly 80% of them seen only once. This CDR3 spans 13 amino acids. Trimming pared 5 bases from V and 1 base from J, leaving 9 bases between. CDR1 SGHRS and CDR2 YFSETQ come from the germline V gene. Followed longitudinally, the Seattle patients had been enrolled during active infection.

The sequence was obtained from a man aged 50-59 years with COVID-19, enrolled during active disease. Material for sequencing was peripheral blood. V usage is TRBV5-1 and J usage is TRBJ1-2; D might be TRBD1 (5 bases). The CDR3 nucleotides read TGCGCCAGCAGGACAGATGATAACTATGGCTACACCTTC. This encodes CASRTDDNYGYTF.